This TCR beta chain originates from a study of control samples from healthy donors and cancer patients. V lost 7 bases and J lost 2, with 12 bases in between. Per the germline V gene, CDR1 is SQVTM and CDR2 is ANQGSEA. This CDR3 has 12 amino acids. Generated by immunoSEQ multiplex PCR, the TCRdb table keeps only in-frame clones and is missing some. Here the sample spans 140,000 or so clones, 75% to 90% being singletons. The clonotype comes from a man aged 30-40 years in good health. Sequencing used blood. The chain carries TRBV29-1 and TRBJ2-7; perhaps TRBD1 as D (5 bases). The CDR3 region is CSGKDRAYEQYF. The CDR3 DNA reads as TGCAGCGGGAAAGACAGAGCCTACGAGCAGTACTTC.